This T cell receptor (beta chain) was found in a study of PD-L1 blockade in urothelial cancer. Noted time point: pretreatment peripheral blood. The data were produced by immunoSEQ multiplex PCR, yet TCRdb's version contains in-frame clones alone and is incomplete. Counted here are about 63,000 clones, 81% occurring once; the ten biggest clones make up 5.7%. This TCR was recovered from a man aged 65-85 years with urothelial cancer. This sample comprised PBMCs, obtained around atezolizumab (anti-PD-L1) treatment.

The CDR3 DNA reads TGTGCCAGCAGCGTACAGGGGACCCACGAGCAGTACTTC. The encoded protein is CASSVQGTHEQYF. The chain employs TRBV9 and TRBJ2-7; possible D gene TRBD1, 6 bases. The germline gives CDR1 SGDLS, CDR2 YYNGEE. V was pared by 1 base and J by 5 bases, with 10 bases between. This CDR3 comprises 13 residues.